A single T cell receptor beta chain is shown here with its context. The antigen remains unidentified. The germline V gene encodes CDR1 SGHRS and CDR2 YFSETQ. The CDR3 length is 15 residues. The V end lost 4 bases, the J end lost 6 bases, and 17 bases lay between the germline ends. This entry comes from a study of Ad26.COV2.S vaccination and SARS-CoV-2 variants. Study-wide background: Enrolled in COV1001, the donor was in the Ad26.COV2.S trial arm, which received the vaccine. In the study, Ad26.COV2.S was injected intramuscularly once, or twice 56 days apart. Study outcomes and limitations: There was reportedly substantial breadth in spike-specific CD8+ and CD4+ T cell responses after vaccination. Assessments of TCR breadth and depth may have underestimated the total T cell responses.

Treatment: about 20 received Ad26.COV2.S at low or high dose, single or two shots; about 5 received placebo; per-sample allocation not given. Vaccine and placebo recipients were sampled on day 63 after the first injection. Data came from immunoSEQ multiplex PCR; TCRdb stores just in-frame clones and leaves some out. In the table there are hundreds of thousands of clones, 80% to 90% of which are singletons. Source: peripheral blood, taken in a trial of Ad26.COV2.S vaccine versus placebo. This chain uses TRBV5-1 with TRBJ2-4; unclear D gene. This TCR derives from a person aged 18-60 years who received the Ad26.COV2.S COVID-19 vaccine or a placebo. In DNA, the CDR3 is TGCGCCAGCAGCCCGCTTTCTTCCGACGGAAACATTCAGTACTTC. Its translation is CASSPLSSDGNIQYF.